One and the same sample provided the 26 T cell receptor beta chains below, sequenced in a study of monozygotic twins with inflammatory bowel disease. Following a re-call of the 5' RACE reads, TCRdb has one entry per CDR3 protein and lacks DNA. Found here are over 120,000 distinct CDR3 sequences; the top ten clones hold around 1.2%. The specimen was blood. The source is a human donor with ulcerative colitis or Crohn's disease, or a healthy co-twin of an affected twin (not recorded which).

V is TRBV12-3 or TRBV12-4 and J is TRBJ2-1; with no DNA, the TCRdb D assignment of TRBD2 cannot be verified. The CDR3 totals 14 residues. CDR3: CASRGTSGRGEQFF.

This chain uses TRBV20-1 with TRBJ2-5; TCRdb's D call of TRBD2 is untestable without DNA. The germline V gene has CDR1 DFQATT and CDR2 SNEGSKA (reference sequence). CDR3 length: 13 residues. The chain's CDR3 is CSANLAAGWTQYF.

The chain is built from TRBV29-1 and TRBJ1-3. This CDR3 region has 13 residues. In germline, CDR1 is SQVTM, CDR2 ANQGSEA. CDR3 sequence: CSVERGGGNTIYF.

The rearrangement links TRBV6-5 to TRBJ1-1. The CDR3 contains 15 residues. Germline CDR1 is MNHEY and CDR2 is SVGAGI. The CDR3 spells CASSFLTNQGTEASF.

The rearrangement uses TRBV7-9 and TRBJ2-5; without DNA, the TCRdb call of TRBD2 cannot be checked. Germline V gene lookup returns CDR1 SEHNR and CDR2 FQNEAQ (reference sequence). There are 15 residues in the CDR3. The CDR3 protein is CASSPFRGIQETQYF.

The CDR3 loop reads CASSWAAYEQYF. The chain combines TRBV5-6 with TRBJ2-7. The CDR3 is 12 residues long. The germline V gene encodes CDR1 SGHDT and CDR2 YYEEEE.

This chain uses TRBV27 with TRBJ1-2. Germline V lookup: CDR1 MNHEY, CDR2 SMNVEV (reference sequence). The CDR3 length is 13 residues. The CDR3 sequence: CASSRGGNYGYTF.

The V gene is TRBV5-1, the J gene TRBJ1-1; with no DNA, the TCRdb D assignment of TRBD1 cannot be verified. Per the germline V gene, CDR1 is SGHRS and CDR2 is YFSETQ. The CDR3 contains 14 residues. The CDR3 loop reads CASSPGQGLAEAFF. The variable domain in full, completed from reference TRBV5-1 and TRBJ1-1, reads KAGVTQTPRYLIKTRGQQVTLSCSPISGHRSVSWYQQTPGQGLQFLFEYFSETQRNKGNFPGRFSGRQFSNSRSEMNVSTLELGDSALYLCASSPGQGLAEAFFGQGTRLTVV.

This chain uses TRBV5-4 with TRBJ1-1; checking the TCRdb D call of TRBD1 is not possible without DNA. The CDR3 length is 15 residues. The germline V gene has CDR1 SGHNT and CDR2 YYREEE (reference sequence). CDR3: CASTPPTGPNTEAFF.

The chain links TRBV19 to TRBJ2-3; TCRdb's D call, TRBD2, is unchecked because there is no DNA. In germline, CDR1 is LNHDA, CDR2 SQIVND (reference sequence). The CDR3 has 16 residues. This CDR3 reads CASSIAGAGVTDTQYF.

The chain has TRBV4-3 and TRBJ2-3; the TRBD1 assignment by TCRdb is unverifiable without DNA. The V gene's germline CDR1 is LGHNA and CDR2 YSLEER. This CDR3 has 16 residues. CDR3 in amino acids: CASSLLAGTSTDTQYF.

This rearrangement joins TRBV20-1 to TRBJ2-1; the D call of TRBD2 rests on TCRdb alone, since no DNA is present to check it. The CDR3 extends over 16 amino acids. Germline V gives CDR1 DFQATT, CDR2 SNEGSKA (reference sequence). The CDR3 loop reads CSASGTSGSTYNEQFF.

The chain joins TRBV5-4 to TRBJ2-3; TCRdb proposes TRBD2, but this gene call is untestable without DNA. The CDR3 has 14 residues. Per the germline V gene, CDR1 is SGHNT and CDR2 is YYREEE (reference sequence). CDR3 in amino acids: CASSNGGDTDTQYF.

The chain uses TRBV20-1 and TRBJ1-6. CDR3 length equals 12 residues. From germline, CDR1 is DFQATT and CDR2 SNEGSKA (reference sequence). The CDR3 reads CSARGTNSPLHF.

This chain uses TRBV20-1 with TRBJ2-1; TCRdb selects TRBD1, and the lack of DNA leaves this call unchecked. CDR1 DFQATT and CDR2 SNEGSKA come from the germline V gene (reference sequence). The CDR3 runs to 15 residues. The CDR3 sequence: CSAREVGGKGNEQFF.

The chain carries TRBV5-1 and TRBJ2-7; TCRdb selects TRBD2, and the lack of DNA leaves this call unchecked. Germline V gives CDR1 SGHRS, CDR2 YFSETQ. CDR3 length: 15 residues. CDR3: CASRSTSGSFHEQYF.

The V gene is TRBV5-1, the J gene TRBJ2-7; there is no DNA to check the TCRdb D call of TRBD2. The CDR3 runs to 13 residues. In germline, CDR1 is SGHRS, CDR2 YFSETQ. The CDR3: CASRRDSAYEQYF.

V and J are TRBV15 and TRBJ1-1. This CDR3 spans 12 amino acids. Germline-derived CDR1 and CDR2 are LNHNV and YYDKDF (reference sequence). CDR3: CATSSGVGEAFF.

This chain uses TRBV6-2 or TRBV6-3 with TRBJ1-3; the TCRdb call, TRBD1, lacks DNA for checking. CDR1 is MNHEY, CDR2 SVGEGT, per germline. The CDR3 is made up of 15 amino acids. The chain's CDR3 is CASSPDGLSGNTIYF.

V usage is TRBV3-1 and J usage is TRBJ1-1; without DNA, the TCRdb call of TRBD1 cannot be checked. CDR3 length: 15 amino acids. CDR1 and CDR2 (germline): LGHDT, YNNKEL (reference sequence). CDR3: CASSQGIGANTEAFF.

The rearrangement joins TRBV5-4 to TRBJ2-3; TCRdb indicates TRBD1, and absent DNA this call remains unverified. The CDR3 runs 14 residues. Germline V gene sequence: CDR1 SGHNT, CDR2 YYREEE (reference sequence). The CDR3 region is CASSFPGSTDTQYF.

The CDR3 here is CASRPGPHNYGYTF. The chain joins TRBV12-3 or TRBV12-4 to TRBJ1-2; TCRdb outputs TRBD1, but without DNA this stays unchecked. The CDR3 consists of 14 residues.

V and J are TRBV14 and TRBJ2-7; with no DNA, the TCRdb D assignment of TRBD2 cannot be verified. Germline-derived CDR1 and CDR2 are SGHDN and FVKESK. The CDR3 has 16 amino acids. The chain's CDR3 is CASSQKGLAGFGEQYF.

The J gene is TRBJ1-2, the V gene TRBV7-9; with no DNA, the TCRdb D assignment of TRBD1 cannot be verified. Looked up from germline, CDR1 is SEHNR and CDR2 is FQNEAQ (reference sequence). CDR3 size: 14 residues. The CDR3 sequence is CASSIGQGVYGYTF.

This chain joins TRBV5-1 and TRBJ1-3; TCRdb names TRBD1, which stays unverified in the absence of DNA. In germline, CDR1 is SGHRS, CDR2 YFSETQ. The CDR3 extends over 18 amino acids. CDR3 loop: CASSLYRQGALSGNTIYF.

V usage is TRBV28 and J usage is TRBJ1-2; TCRdb indicates TRBD1, and absent DNA this call remains unverified. Germline V gene lookup returns CDR1 MDHEN and CDR2 SYDVKM. The CDR3 has 12 amino acids. CDR3 region: CASRQGGYGYTF.